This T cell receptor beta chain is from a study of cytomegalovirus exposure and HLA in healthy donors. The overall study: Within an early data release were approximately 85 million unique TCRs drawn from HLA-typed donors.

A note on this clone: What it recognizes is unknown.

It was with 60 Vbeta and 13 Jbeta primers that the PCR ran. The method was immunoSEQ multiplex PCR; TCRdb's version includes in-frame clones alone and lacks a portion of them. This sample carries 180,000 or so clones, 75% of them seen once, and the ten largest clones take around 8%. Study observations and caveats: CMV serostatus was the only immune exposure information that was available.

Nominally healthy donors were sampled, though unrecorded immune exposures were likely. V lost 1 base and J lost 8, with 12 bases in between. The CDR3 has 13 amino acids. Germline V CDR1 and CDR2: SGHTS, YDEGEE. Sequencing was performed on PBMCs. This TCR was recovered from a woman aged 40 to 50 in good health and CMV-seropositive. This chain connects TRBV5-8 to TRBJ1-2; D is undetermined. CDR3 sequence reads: CASSLRAGQGYTF. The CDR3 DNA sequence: TGTGCCAGCAGCTTGAGGGCGGGCCAAGGCTACACCTTC.